These 7 T cell receptor beta chains were sequenced from one sample in a study of response to subunit inactivated influenza vaccine. Each CDR3 protein is one row after TCRdb ran MiXCR on the RT-PCR reads. The table lists under 750,000 distinct CDR3 sequences, about 10% of them singletons. This specimen was PBMCs from blood, taken on the day of vaccination. The receptors here all came from a man between 50 and 59 years old who received an inactivated influenza vaccine.

V and J are TRBV6-2 or TRBV6-3 and TRBJ2-7; 8 positions match TRBD1. This CDR3 is 15 amino acids long. Germline CDR1 is MNHEY and CDR2 is SVGEGT. V lost 6 bases to trimming and J lost 2 bases; unmatched junction nucleotides: 9. DNA for the CDR3: TGTGCCAGCAGACCCACGACAGGGGACGCCTACGAGCAGTACTTC. Protein sequence: CASRPTTGDAYEQYF.

This clonotype was recorded a few times. This chain connects TRBV12-3 or TRBV12-4 to TRBJ2-2, with TRBD2 matching over 7 bases. V trimming: 6 bases; J trimming: 4 bases; junction bases outside the gene matches: 8. The CDR3 runs 15 residues. CDR3 sequence reads: CASRVGRAGTGELFF. The CDR3 DNA is TGTGCCAGCAGAGTTGGGAGGGCCGGCACCGGGGAGCTGTTTTTT.

This clonotype was counted only a few times. Written as DNA, the CDR3 is TGTGCCAGCAGGGAAGGAGGGTTGCTAGCCAAAAACATTCAGTACTTC. It yields the protein CASREGGLLAKNIQYF. V gene TRBV12-3 or TRBV12-4 combines with J gene TRBJ2-4; D is perhaps TRBD2 (6 bases). The CDR3 loop spans 16 amino acids. Between the trimmed V and J ends, which lost 6 bases and 0 bases, there was a span of 15 bases.

This clonotype has only a few counts. The chain couples TRBV4-1 to TRBJ2-5; D is perhaps TRBD2 (5 bases). The V end was cut by 0 bases, the J end by 7 bases, with 15 bases between. The CDR3 is made up of 15 amino acids. Germline CDR1 reads MGHRA; CDR2 reads YSYEKL. The CDR3 loop is CASSQDRLDRGTQYF. The CDR3 DNA is TGCGCCAGCAGCCAAGATCGGCTGGACCGGGGGACCCAGTACTTC.

The chain employs TRBV10-3 and TRBJ2-1; D is possibly TRBD2 (6 bases). V dropped 0 bases and J dropped 12 bases, with 12 bases sitting between them. The CDR3 runs 13 residues. The germline CDR1 and CDR2 sequences are ENHRY and SYGVKD. CDR3: CAISESSRELQFF. The CDR3 nucleotides read TGTGCCATCAGTGAGTCGTCACGGGAGCTGCAGTTCTTC.

The V and J genes are TRBV7-2 and TRBJ2-1; tentative D call: TRBD2 (6 bases). This CDR3 contains 15 residues. V lost 0 bases to trimming and J lost 3 bases, with 9 bases between them. The germline V gene has CDR1 SGHTA and CDR2 FQGNSA. The CDR3 sequence is CASSLAGLHYNEQFF. CDR3 bases: TGTGCCAGCAGCTTAGCGGGACTGCACTACAATGAGCAGTTCTTC.

The V call is TRBV5-1, the J call TRBJ1-2; D gene unclear. The V and J ends lost 2 bases and 0 bases respectively, with 11 bases between them. The CDR3 is 15 residues long. Germline V gene sequence: CDR1 SGHRS, CDR2 YFSETQ. The DNA of the CDR3 is TGCGCCAGCAGCTTAACAGTGTCTTCTAACTATGGCTACACCTTC. Protein product: CASSLTVSSNYGYTF.